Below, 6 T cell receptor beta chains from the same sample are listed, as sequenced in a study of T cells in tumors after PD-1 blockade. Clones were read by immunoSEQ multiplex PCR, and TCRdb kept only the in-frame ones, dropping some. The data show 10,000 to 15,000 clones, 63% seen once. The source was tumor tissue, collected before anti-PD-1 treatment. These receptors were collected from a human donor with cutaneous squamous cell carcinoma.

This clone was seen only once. The CDR3 protein is CASRLGESKGVDTEAFF. The CDR3 DNA sequence: TGCGCCAGCAGATTGGGGGAGAGTAAGGGGGTCGACACTGAAGCTTTCTTT. V gene TRBV10-1 combines with J gene TRBJ1-1, with TRBD1 as a possible D gene (6 bases). This CDR3 region has 17 residues. The V end was cut by 6 bases, the J end by 3 bases, with 23 bases between. Germline-derived CDR1 and CDR2 are WNHNN and SYGVQD (reference sequence).

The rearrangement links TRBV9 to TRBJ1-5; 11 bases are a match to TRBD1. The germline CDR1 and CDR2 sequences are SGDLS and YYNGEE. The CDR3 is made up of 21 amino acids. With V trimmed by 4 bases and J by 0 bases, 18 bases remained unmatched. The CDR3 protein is CASSIEQAGTGGRYSNQPQHF. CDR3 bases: TGTGCCAGCAGCATCGAACAAGCCGGGACAGGGGGGCGATATAGCAATCAGCCCCAGCATTTT.

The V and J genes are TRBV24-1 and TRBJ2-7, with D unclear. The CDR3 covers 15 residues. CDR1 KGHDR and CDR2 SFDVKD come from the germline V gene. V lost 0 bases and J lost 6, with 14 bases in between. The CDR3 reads CATSDLVELPSEQYF. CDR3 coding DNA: TGTGCCACCAGTGATTTGGTAGAGCTCCCCTCCGAGCAGTACTTC.

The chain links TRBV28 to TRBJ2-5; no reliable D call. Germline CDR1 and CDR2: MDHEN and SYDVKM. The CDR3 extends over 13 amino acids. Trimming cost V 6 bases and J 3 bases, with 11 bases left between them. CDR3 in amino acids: CASSEVTEETQYF. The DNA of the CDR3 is TGTGCCAGCAGCGAGGTGACGGAAGAGACCCAGTACTTC.

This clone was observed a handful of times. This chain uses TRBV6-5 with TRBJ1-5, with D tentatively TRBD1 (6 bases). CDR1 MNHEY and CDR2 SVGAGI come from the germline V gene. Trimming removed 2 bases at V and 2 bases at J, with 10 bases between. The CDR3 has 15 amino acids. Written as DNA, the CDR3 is TGTGCCAGCAGTTACGGGGGGGCCGGCAATCAGCCCCAGCATTTT. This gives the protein CASSYGGAGNQPQHF.

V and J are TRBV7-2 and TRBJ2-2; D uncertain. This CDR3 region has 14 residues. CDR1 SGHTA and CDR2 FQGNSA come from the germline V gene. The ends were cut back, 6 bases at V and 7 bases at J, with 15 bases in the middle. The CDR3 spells CASRRSGYGGELFF. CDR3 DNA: TGTGCCAGCAGGAGGAGTGGGTACGGCGGGGAGCTGTTTTTT.